This T cell receptor beta chain was identified in a study of blood T cell repertoires in COVID-19. Study overall: Samples representing acute and convalescent COVID-19 were sourced from the United States, Italy and Spain. PBMCs, B-cell-depleted T cells, or T cells provided the cDNA or gDNA that made up the material.

CDR1 SSHAT and CDR2 FNYEAQ come from the germline V gene (reference sequence). The CDR3 contains 16 residues. Trimming removed 5 bases from V and 1 base from J, with 15 bases in between. The protocol was immunoSEQ multiplex PCR, while the TCRdb copy is restricted to in-frame clones and leaves out a portion. The sample records under 300,000 clones, about nine tenths being singletons. The rearrangement joins TRBV7-7 to TRBJ2-1; possible D gene TRBD2, 6 bases. The sequenced sample was peripheral blood. This clonotype originated in a man aged 25 to 40 with COVID-19, enrolled during active disease. In nucleotides, the CDR3 is TGTGCCAGCAGCCCCCGTTTAGCGGTTTCCTACAATGAGCAGTTCTTC. Translation gives CASSPRLAVSYNEQFF.